This T cell receptor (beta chain) was identified in a study of T cell changes during pregnancy in multiple sclerosis. Using immunoSEQ multiplex PCR, the repertoire was profiled, and TCRdb retains in-frame clones only, with some absent. This sample carries fewer than 70,000 clones, 80% to 95% of them seen once, and the ten largest clones take just over 3%. The CDR3 has 16 amino acids. Germline-derived CDR1 and CDR2 are SEHNR and FQNEAQ (reference sequence). The ends were cut back, 5 bases at V and 0 bases at J, with 17 bases in the middle. This chain uses TRBV7-9 with TRBJ2-7, with a tentative D call TRBD1 (7 bases). This sequence originates from a female donor in good health, enrolled as a control in a pregnancy study. The source was CD8+ T cells from peripheral blood mononuclear cells, collected in the third trimester of pregnancy. CDR3 in amino acids: CASSPEGQRSSYEQYF. The CDR3 DNA reads TGTGCCAGCAGCCCGGAGGGACAGCGATCCTCCTACGAGCAGTACTTC.